Detailed here is one T cell receptor (beta chain). Antigen specificity is unknown. The source of the sample is a study of T cell repertoires in cytomegalovirus infection. Background on the study: Public TCR beta signatures marked donors with CMV infection and the matching HLA.

Germline V CDR1 and CDR2: SGHVS, FNYEAQ. The V end lost 1 base, the J end lost 6 bases, and 13 bases lay between the germline ends. This CDR3 contains 15 residues. Whole-study findings and limits: Cumulative public TCR beta family frequency identified CMV carriers with the relevant HLA.

TCRdb reanalysed the reads using MiXCR and keeps one entry per CDR3 protein. The sample gives tens of thousands of distinct CDR3 sequences, approximately 22% of which show up once; approximately 68% is in the top ten. The chain is built from TRBV7-6 and TRBJ1-5, with a possible D match to TRBD1 (5 bases). The TCR was taken from a human donor in good health (CMV status not recorded). Some clones in this sample may be carry-over from other donors' samples. Material: CD8+ T cells from cultured PBMCs, obtained from culture after CMV antigen stimulation. The CDR3 is CASSLVGTPGQPQHF. For the CDR3, the DNA is TGTGCCAGCAGCTTAGTTGGGACTCCAGGTCAGCCCCAGCATTTT. Full variable domain (remainder filled in from reference TRBV7-6 and TRBJ1-5): GAGVSQSPRYKVTKRGQDVALRCDPISGHVSLYWYRQALGQGPEFLTYFNYEAQQDKSGLPNDRFSAERPEGSISTLTIQRTEQRDSAMYRCASSLVGTPGQPQHFGDGTRLSIL.